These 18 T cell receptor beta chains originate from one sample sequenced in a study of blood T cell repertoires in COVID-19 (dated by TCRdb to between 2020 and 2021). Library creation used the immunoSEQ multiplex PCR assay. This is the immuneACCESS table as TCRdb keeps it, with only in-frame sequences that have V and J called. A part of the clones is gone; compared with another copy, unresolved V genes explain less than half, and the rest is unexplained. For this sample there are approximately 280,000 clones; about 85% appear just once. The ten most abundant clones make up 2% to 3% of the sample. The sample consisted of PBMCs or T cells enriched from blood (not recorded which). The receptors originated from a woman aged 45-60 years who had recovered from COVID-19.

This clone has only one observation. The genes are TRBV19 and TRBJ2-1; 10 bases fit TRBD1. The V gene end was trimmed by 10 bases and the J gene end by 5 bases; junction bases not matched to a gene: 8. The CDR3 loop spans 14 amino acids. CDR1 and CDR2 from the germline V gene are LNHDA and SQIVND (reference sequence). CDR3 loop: CATKEGQGNNEQFF. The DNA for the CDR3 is TGTGCCACCAAGGAGGGACAGGGGAACAATGAGCAGTTCTTC.

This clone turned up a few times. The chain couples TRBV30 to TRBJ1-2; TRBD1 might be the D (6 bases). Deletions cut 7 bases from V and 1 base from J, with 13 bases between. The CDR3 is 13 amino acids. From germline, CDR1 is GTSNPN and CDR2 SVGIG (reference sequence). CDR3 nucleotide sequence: TGTGCCTCCAGGGACATTTATAACTATGGCTACACCTTC. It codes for CASRDIYNYGYTF.

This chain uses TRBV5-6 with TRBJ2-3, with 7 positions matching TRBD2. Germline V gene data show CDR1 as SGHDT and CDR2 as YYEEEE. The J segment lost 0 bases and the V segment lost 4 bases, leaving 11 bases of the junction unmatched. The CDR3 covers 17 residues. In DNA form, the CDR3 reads TGTGCCAGCAGCCCACCACCGGGAGGAGCTAGCACAGATACGCAGTATTTT. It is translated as CASSPPPGGASTDTQYF.

CDR3 amino acids: CAWSVTGFEQFF. For the CDR3, the DNA is TGTGCCTGGAGTGTGACAGGGTTCGAGCAGTTCTTC. The J gene is TRBJ2-1, the V gene TRBV30, with 7 bases matching TRBD1. V gave up 0 bases and J gave up 10 bases; unmatched junction bases: 3. The length of the CDR3 is 12 residues. From germline, CDR1 is GTSNPN and CDR2 SVGIG (reference sequence).

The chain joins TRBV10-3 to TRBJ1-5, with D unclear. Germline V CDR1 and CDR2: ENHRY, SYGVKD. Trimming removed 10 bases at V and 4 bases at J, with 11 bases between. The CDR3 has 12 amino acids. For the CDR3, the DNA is TGTGCCACCCGTTCGGGGAATCAGCCCCAGCATTTT. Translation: CATRSGNQPQHF.

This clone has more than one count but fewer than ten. The CDR3 loop reads CASSLDRGHGYTF. CDR3 DNA sequence: TGTGCCAGCAGCCTGGACAGGGGGCATGGCTACACCTTC. The V and J genes are TRBV5-6 and TRBJ1-2; 11 bases agree with TRBD1. V gave up 4 bases and J gave up 6 bases; unmatched junction bases: 2. The germline V gene has CDR1 SGHDT and CDR2 YYEEEE. The CDR3 extends over 13 amino acids.

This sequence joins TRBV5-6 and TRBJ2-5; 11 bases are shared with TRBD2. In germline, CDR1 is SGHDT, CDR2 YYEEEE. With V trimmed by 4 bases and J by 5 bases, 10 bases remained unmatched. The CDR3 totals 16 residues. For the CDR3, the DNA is TGTGCCAGCAGCCCGGCACTAGCGGGGGCCGGGGAGACCCAGTACTTC. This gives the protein CASSPALAGAGETQYF.

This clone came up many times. CDR3 amino acids: CASSQETGQYNSPLHF. Written as DNA, the CDR3 is TGTGCCAGCAGCCAAGAGACGGGACAGTATAATTCACCCCTCCACTTT. This chain connects TRBV4-2 to TRBJ1-6, with 7 bases lining up with TRBD1. Germline assignment: CDR1 LGHNA and CDR2 YNFKEQ. There are 16 residues in the CDR3. V shed 0 bases, J shed 4 bases, and the junction held 3 bases outside the gene matches.

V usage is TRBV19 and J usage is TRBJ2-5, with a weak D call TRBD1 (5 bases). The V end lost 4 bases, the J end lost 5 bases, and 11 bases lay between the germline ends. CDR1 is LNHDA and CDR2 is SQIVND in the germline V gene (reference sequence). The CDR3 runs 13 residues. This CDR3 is CASSKTVRETQYF. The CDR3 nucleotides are TGTGCCAGTAGTAAGACAGTTCGGGAGACCCAGTACTTC.

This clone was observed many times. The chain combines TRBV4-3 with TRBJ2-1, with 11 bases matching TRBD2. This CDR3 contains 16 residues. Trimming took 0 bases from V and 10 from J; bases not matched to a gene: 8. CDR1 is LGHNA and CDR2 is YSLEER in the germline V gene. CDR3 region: CASSQDRLAGGWEQFF. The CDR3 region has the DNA TGCGCCAGCAGCCAAGATCGTCTAGCGGGAGGATGGGAGCAGTTCTTC.

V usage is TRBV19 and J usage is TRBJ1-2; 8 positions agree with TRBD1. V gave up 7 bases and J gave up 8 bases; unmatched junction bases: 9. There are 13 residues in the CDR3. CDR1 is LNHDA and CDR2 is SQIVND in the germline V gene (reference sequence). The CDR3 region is CASNVDRADGYTF. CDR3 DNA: TGTGCCAGTAACGTGGACAGGGCGGACGGCTACACCTTC.

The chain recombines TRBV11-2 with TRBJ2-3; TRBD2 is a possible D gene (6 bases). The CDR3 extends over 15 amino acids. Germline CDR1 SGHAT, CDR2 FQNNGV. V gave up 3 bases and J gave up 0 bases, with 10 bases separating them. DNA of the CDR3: TGTGCCAGCAGCTTTCTAGCGTCTAGCACAGATACGCAGTATTTT. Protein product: CASSFLASSTDTQYF.

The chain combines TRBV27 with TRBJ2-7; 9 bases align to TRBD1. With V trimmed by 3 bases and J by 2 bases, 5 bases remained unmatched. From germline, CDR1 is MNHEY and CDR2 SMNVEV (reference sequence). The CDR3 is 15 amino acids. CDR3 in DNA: TGTGCCAGCAGTTTGGGACAGGGAATCCCCTACGAGCAGTACTTC. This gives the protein CASSLGQGIPYEQYF.

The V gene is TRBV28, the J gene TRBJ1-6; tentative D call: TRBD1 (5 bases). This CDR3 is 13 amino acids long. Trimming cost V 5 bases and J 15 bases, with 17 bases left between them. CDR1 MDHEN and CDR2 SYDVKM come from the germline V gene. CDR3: CASSDTPRGSLHF. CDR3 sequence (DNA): TGTGCCAGCAGTGACACCCCAAGGGGTAGCCTCCACTTT.

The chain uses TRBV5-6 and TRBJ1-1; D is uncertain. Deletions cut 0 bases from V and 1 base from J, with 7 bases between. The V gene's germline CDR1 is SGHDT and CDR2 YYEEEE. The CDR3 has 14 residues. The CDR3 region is CASSLVHWNTEAFF. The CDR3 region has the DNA TGTGCCAGCAGCTTGGTTCACTGGAACACTGAAGCTTTCTTT.

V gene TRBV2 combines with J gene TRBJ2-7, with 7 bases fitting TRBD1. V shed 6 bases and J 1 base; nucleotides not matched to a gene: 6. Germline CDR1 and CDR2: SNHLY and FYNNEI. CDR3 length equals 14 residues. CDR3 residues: CASSDRDRSYEQYF. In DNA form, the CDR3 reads TGTGCCAGCAGCGACCGGGACAGATCCTACGAGCAGTACTTC.

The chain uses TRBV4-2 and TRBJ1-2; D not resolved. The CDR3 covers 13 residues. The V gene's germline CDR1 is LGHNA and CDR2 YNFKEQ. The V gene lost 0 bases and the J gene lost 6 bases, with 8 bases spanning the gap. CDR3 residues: CASSQEVGDGYTF. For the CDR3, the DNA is TGTGCCAGCAGCCAAGAGGTGGGAGATGGCTACACCTTC.

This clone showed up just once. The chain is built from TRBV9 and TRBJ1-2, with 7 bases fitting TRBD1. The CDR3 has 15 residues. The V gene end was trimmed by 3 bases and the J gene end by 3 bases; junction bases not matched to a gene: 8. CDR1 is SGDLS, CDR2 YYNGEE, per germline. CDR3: CASSAYGQAYYGYTF. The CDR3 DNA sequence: TGTGCCAGCAGCGCATACGGACAGGCCTACTATGGCTACACCTTC.